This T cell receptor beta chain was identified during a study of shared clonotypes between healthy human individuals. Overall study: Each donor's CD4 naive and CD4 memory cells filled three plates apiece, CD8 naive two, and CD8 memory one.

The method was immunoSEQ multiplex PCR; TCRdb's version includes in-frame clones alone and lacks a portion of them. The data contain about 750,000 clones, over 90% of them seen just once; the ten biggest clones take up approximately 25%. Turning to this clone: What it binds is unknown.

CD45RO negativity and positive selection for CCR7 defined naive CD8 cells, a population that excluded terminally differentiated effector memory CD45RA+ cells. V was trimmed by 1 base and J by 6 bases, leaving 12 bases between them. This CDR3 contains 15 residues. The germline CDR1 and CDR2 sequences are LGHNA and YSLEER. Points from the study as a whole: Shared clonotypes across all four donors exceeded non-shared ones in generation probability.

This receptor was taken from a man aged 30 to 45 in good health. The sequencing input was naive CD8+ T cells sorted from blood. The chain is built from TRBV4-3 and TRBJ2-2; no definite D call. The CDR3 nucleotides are TGCGCCAGCAGCCAAGTGGGATCCGCCGCCGGGGAGCTGTTTTTT. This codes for CASSQVGSAAGELFF.